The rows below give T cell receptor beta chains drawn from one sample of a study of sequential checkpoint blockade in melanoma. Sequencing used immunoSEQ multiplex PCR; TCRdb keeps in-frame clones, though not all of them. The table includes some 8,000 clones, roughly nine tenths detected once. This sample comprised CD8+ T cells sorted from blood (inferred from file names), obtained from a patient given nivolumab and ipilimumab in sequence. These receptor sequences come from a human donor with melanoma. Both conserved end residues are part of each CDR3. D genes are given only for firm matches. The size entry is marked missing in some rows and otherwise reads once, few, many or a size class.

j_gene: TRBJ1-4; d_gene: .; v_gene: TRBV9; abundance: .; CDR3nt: TGTGCCAGCAGCGTAGGTGGGGGCGCCGCTAATGAAAAACTGTTTTTT; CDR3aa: CASSVGGGAANEKLFF
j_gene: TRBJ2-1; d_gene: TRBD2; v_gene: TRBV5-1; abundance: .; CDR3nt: TGCGCCAGCAGCTTGTATCAGGCGGGAGTTATCAAGGCGGACAATGAGCAGTTCTTC; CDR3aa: CASSLYQAGVIKADNEQFF
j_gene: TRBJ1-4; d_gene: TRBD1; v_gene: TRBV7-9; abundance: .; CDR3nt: TGTGCCAGCAGCATTCGACAGGGACGCACTAATGAAAAACTGTTTTTT; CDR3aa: CASSIRQGRTNEKLFF
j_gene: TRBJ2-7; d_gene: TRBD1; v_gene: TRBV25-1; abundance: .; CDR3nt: TGTGCCAGCAGTGAAAGACAGGGCTACGAGCAGTACTTC; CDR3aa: CASSERQGYEQYF
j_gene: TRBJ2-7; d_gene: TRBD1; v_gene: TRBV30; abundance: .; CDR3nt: TGTGCCTGGAGTGCTCCGGGACAGGACTACGAGCAGTACTTC; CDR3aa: CAWSAPGQDYEQYF
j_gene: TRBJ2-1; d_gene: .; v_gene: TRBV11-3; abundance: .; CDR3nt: TGTGCCAGCAGCTCTCAATCGGAGAATGAGCAGTTCTTC; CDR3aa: CASSSQSENEQFF
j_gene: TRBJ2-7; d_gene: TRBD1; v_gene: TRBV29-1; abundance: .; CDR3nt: TGCAGCGTTGGCCCCGTGCCTCAGGGGGCGTCCTACGAGCAGTACTTC; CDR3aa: CSVGPVPQGASYEQYF
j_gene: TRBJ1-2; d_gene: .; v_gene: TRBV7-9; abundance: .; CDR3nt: TGTGCCAGCAGCTTGGACTGGGGGCTCTATGGCTACACCTTC; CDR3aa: CASSLDWGLYGYTF
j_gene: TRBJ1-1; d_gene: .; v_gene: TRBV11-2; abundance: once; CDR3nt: TGTGCCAGCAGCCCCCTGAGGGACATATACACTGAAGCTTTCTTT; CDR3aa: CASSPLRDIYTEAFF
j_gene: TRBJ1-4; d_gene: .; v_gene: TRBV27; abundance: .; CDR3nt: TGTGCCAGCAGCGGCCAGCCTTTGGGGGCTTCTAATGAAAAACTGTTTTTT; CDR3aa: CASSGQPLGASNEKLFF
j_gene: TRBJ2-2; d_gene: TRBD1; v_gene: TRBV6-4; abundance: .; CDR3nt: TGTGCCAGCAGTGAAGGGACAGCAAACACCGGGGAGCTGTTTTTT; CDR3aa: CASSEGTANTGELFF
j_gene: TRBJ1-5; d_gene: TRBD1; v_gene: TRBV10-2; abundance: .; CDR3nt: TGCGCCAGCAGTCTAGGGACAGGAAGGGATCAGCCCCAGCATTTT; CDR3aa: CASSLGTGRDQPQHF
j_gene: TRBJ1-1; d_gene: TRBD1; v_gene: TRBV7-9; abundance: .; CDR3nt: TGTGCCAGCAGCTGGACAGGCGCTAACACTGAAGCTTTCTTT; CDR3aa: CASSWTGANTEAFF